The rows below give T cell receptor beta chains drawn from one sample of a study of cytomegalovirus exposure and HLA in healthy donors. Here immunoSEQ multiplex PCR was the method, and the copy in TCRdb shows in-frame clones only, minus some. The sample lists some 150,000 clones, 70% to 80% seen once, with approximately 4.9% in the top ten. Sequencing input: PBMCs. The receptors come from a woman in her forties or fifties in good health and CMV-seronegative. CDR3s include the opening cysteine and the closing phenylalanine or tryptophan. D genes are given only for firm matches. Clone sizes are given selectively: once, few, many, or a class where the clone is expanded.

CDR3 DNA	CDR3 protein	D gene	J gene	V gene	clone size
TGTGCCAGCAGCTTAGCGGACGGGGGGCAAGAGTACTTC	CASSLADGGQEYF	NA	TRBJ2-4	TRBV7-9	NA
TGTGCCAGCTCACCTAAAAGACTAGCGGGGGGTAACAATGAGCAGTTCTTC	CASSPKRLAGGNNEQFF	TRBD2	TRBJ2-1	TRBV18	NA
TGTGCCAGCAGCTTAGGACAGAGCTCCTACAATGAGCAGTTCTTC	CASSLGQSSYNEQFF	NA	TRBJ2-1	TRBV5-4	NA
TGCGCCAGCAGTCAGAACACTGAAGCTTTCTTT	CASSQNTEAFF	NA	TRBJ1-1	TRBV5-1	NA
TGTGCCAGCAGCTTAGCAGCTCAGGGGGTCGGGTCACCCCTCCACTTT	CASSLAAQGVGSPLHF	TRBD1	TRBJ1-6	TRBV11-2	NA
TGTGCCATCAGTGAGGGACAAATGAACACTGAAGCTTTCTTT	CAISEGQMNTEAFF	NA	TRBJ1-1	TRBV10-3	NA
TGCGCCAGCAGCTTGGAGGGGACACCATTATCTGGAAACACCATATATTTT	CASSLEGTPLSGNTIYF	NA	TRBJ1-3	TRBV5-1	NA
TGTGCCAGCAGTTACCGGGGAGGAACTAATGAAAAACTGTTTTTT	CASSYRGGTNEKLFF	NA	TRBJ1-4	TRBV6-6	NA
TGCGCCAGCAGCTTGGCCGGGGCAGGGGATTACTTGAACACTGAAGCTTTCTTT	CASSLAGAGDYLNTEAFF	NA	TRBJ1-1	TRBV5-1	NA
TGTGCCAGTAGCCTGACTAGCGGGGGGTTTAATGAGCAGTTCTTC	CASSLTSGGFNEQFF	TRBD2	TRBJ2-1	TRBV19	NA
TGTGCCAGCAGAGGTGGGGGGGCTTACGAGCAGTACTTC	CASRGGGAYEQYF	NA	TRBJ2-7	TRBV7-2	NA
TGCGCCAGCAGCTTGTCTATGTCAGCGGGGTTGCCCTACGAGCAGTACTTC	CASSLSMSAGLPYEQYF	TRBD2	TRBJ2-7	TRBV5-1	NA
TGTGCCAGCAGTACCTACCGGAGTTACAACACTGAAGCTTTCTTT	CASSTYRSYNTEAFF	NA	TRBJ1-1	TRBV27	NA
TGTGCCAGCAGCTTGAGACGCGACCCCTGGGACAGGGGAAACTATGGCTACACCTTC	CASSLRRDPWDRGNYGYTF	TRBD1	TRBJ1-2	TRBV5-8	NA
TGTGCCAGCAGCCTCCTAAGGACAGGGGGCAAAGAGACCCAGTACTTC	CASSLLRTGGKETQYF	TRBD1	TRBJ2-5	TRBV4-2	NA
TGTGCCAGCAGTGAATCGGGCGGGGGGACTGAAGCTTTCTTT	CASSESGGGTEAFF	NA	TRBJ1-1	TRBV6-1	NA
TGTGCCACCAGCAGGGACTCCACAGGGGCCTCCCCCATGGATTTT	CATSRDSTGASPMDF	TRBD1	TRBJ1-5	TRBV15	NA
TGTGCTAGTAGCGGGGGGGCCTCTAATGAGCAGTTCTTC	CASSGGASNEQFF	TRBD2	TRBJ2-1	TRBV12-5	NA
TGTGCCAGCAGCTTGGGACAGCTTGAAGCTTTCTTT	CASSLGQLEAFF	NA	TRBJ1-1	TRBV5-4	few
TGTGCCAGCAGCCCTAGATACTTC	CASSPRYF	NA	TRBJ2-4	TRBV3-1/TRBV3-2	NA
TGTGCCATCAGCCCCGGACAGAAGAACACTGAAGCTTTCTTT	CAISPGQKNTEAFF	NA	TRBJ1-1	TRBV10-3	once
TGTGCCATCACAGGGGGCGAAGGGGAGACCCAGTACTTC	CAITGGEGETQYF	TRBD1	TRBJ2-5	TRBV10-3	NA
TGTGCCAGCAGCTTGGGGTCAGGGGAGATCGGGGAGCTGTTTTTT	CASSLGSGEIGELFF	NA	TRBJ2-2	TRBV7-9	few
TGTGCCAGCAGCTCAACGACAGGCTTCACAGATACGCAGTATTTT	CASSSTTGFTDTQYF	NA	TRBJ2-3	TRBV7-2	NA
TGTGCCAGCAGCTTCGAGGGGGCGAACACCGGGGAGCTGTTTTTT	CASSFEGANTGELFF	NA	TRBJ2-2	TRBV7-6	NA
TGTGCCAGCAGCAACCCGGGACAGGGGATCGGGGAGCTGTTTTTT	CASSNPGQGIGELFF	NA	TRBJ2-2	TRBV21-1	NA
TGTGCCAGCAGCCAAGAAGTCTGGGCACTCTATGGCTACACCTTC	CASSQEVWALYGYTF	NA	TRBJ1-2	TRBV14	NA
TGTGCCTGGAGTAAGGGCGAGGGCACTGAAGCTTTCTTT	CAWSKGEGTEAFF	NA	TRBJ1-1	TRBV30	NA
TGCGCCAGCAGCGTCAGCGGGGGCCAAGAGACCCAGTACTTC	CASSVSGGQETQYF	TRBD2	TRBJ2-5	TRBV5-1	few
TGTGCCAGTAGCGTACAGGGTCACACTGAAGCTTTCTTT	CASSVQGHTEAFF	NA	TRBJ1-1	TRBV19	few
TGTGCCAGTAGTACCACTAGCTCTACGCAGTATTTT	CASSTTSSTQYF	NA	TRBJ2-3	TRBV19	NA
TGTGCCAGCAGAGGAGGGACAGGGGGCCTCGAAAAACTGTTTTTT	CASRGGTGGLEKLFF	TRBD1	TRBJ1-4	TRBV2	NA
TGTGCCAGCAGCTTCTTGGAGGGGGGGATTAACAGTGGAAACACCATATATTTT	CASSFLEGGINSGNTIYF	NA	TRBJ1-3	TRBV5-7	NA
TGTGCCATCAGAGGAGCGGGGGGGACCCAAGAGACCCAGTACTTC	CAIRGAGGTQETQYF	TRBD2	TRBJ2-5	TRBV10-3	NA
TGCGCCAGCAGCCTACGGACAGGGGGTAACGAAAAACTGTTTTTT	CASSLRTGGNEKLFF	TRBD1	TRBJ1-4	TRBV5-1	NA
TGTGCCAGCAGCCCTGGAGCCTATGGCTACACCTTC	CASSPGAYGYTF	NA	TRBJ1-2	TRBV5-6	NA
TGTGCCAGCAGCCGGGGAGTGAACACTGAAGCTTTCTTT	CASSRGVNTEAFF	NA	TRBJ1-1	TRBV11-3	NA
TGTGCCAGTAGTAACCCGGGACAGATTTCGCCCCTCCACTTT	CASSNPGQISPLHF	TRBD1	TRBJ1-6	TRBV19	NA
TGTGCCAGCACCTGGACAGGGGGCGACTATGAGCAGTTCTTC	CASTWTGGDYEQFF	TRBD1	TRBJ2-1	TRBV5-6	NA
TGTGCCTCCTCTGGAACAGGGGGCGCGAAGCAGTACTTC	CASSGTGGAKQYF	TRBD1	TRBJ2-7	TRBV5-4	NA
TGCGCCAGCAGCTTACAGACAGGGGTTAACACCGGGGAGCTGTTTTTT	CASSLQTGVNTGELFF	TRBD1	TRBJ2-2	TRBV5-1	NA
TGTGCCAGCAGCCAAGGGCTACTAGCGTTGAACACCGGGGAGCTGTTTTTT	CASSQGLLALNTGELFF	TRBD2	TRBJ2-2	TRBV7-9	once
TGTGCCAGCAGCCCACTCGGGATATTTGAAGCTTTCTTT	CASSPLGIFEAFF	NA	TRBJ1-1	TRBV4-2	few
TGTGCCAGCAGGATTTCCGGCAGGGTGAACACTGAAGCTTTCTTT	CASRISGRVNTEAFF	NA	TRBJ1-1	TRBV28	NA
TGTGCCAGCAGCTTAACAGGACCCAACACTGAAGCTTTCTTT	CASSLTGPNTEAFF	NA	TRBJ1-1	TRBV5-4	NA
TGTGCCTGCCGGGGGGCCGCCCCCAACGAGCAGTACTTC	CACRGAAPNEQYF	NA	TRBJ2-7	TRBV28	NA
TGTGCCAGCAGCTGGACTAGCGGGGAAACCGGGGAGCTGTTTTTT	CASSWTSGETGELFF	TRBD2	TRBJ2-2	TRBV11-2	once
TGTGCCAGCAGTGACCGAGCGGGGGGGCCTAATGAGCAGTTCTTC	CASSDRAGGPNEQFF	TRBD2	TRBJ2-1	TRBV6-4	NA
TGTGCCAGTAGTAACTCCGGGACAGCCTCCTACGAGCAGTACTTC	CASSNSGTASYEQYF	TRBD1	TRBJ2-7	TRBV19	NA
TGCGCCAGCAGCTTGGGCGGTTCTAGCACAGATACGCAGTATTTT	CASSLGGSSTDTQYF	NA	TRBJ2-3	TRBV5-1	NA
TGCGCCAGCAGCCCACTAGCGGGAAGCACAGATACGCAGTATTTT	CASSPLAGSTDTQYF	TRBD2	TRBJ2-3	TRBV4-1	few
TGTGCCAGCGGCCCGGGACAGGGGCTCGAGCAGTACTTC	CASGPGQGLEQYF	TRBD1	TRBJ2-7	TRBV28	NA